A selection of T cell receptor beta chains follows, all from one sample in a study of cytomegalovirus exposure and HLA in healthy donors. Sequencing used immunoSEQ multiplex PCR; TCRdb keeps in-frame clones, though not all of them. The table lists approximately 140,000 clones, just under 80% of them singletons. The source material was PBMCs. The source is a woman aged 18-30 years in good health and CMV-seronegative. Both conserved end residues are part of each CDR3.

v_call | cdr3_aa
TRBV4-2 | CASSQDVGPGPPGELFF
TRBV6-6 | CASAILRNEQFF
TRBV18 | CASSPLPPGGPSGANVLTF
TRBV6-5 | CASSYVTGVGANVLTF
TRBV5-4 | CASSFGDPRREAQYF
TRBV7-9 | CASRYRTGGTVSNQPQHF
TRBV19 | CASSPAPSGGFLTGEAFF
TRBV11-2 | CASSHGGGDGYTF
TRBV27 | CASSWVWGDYTEAFF
TRBV20-1 | CSAGGTYEQYF
TRBV9 | CASSPGQANYEQYF
TRBV6-5 | CASSLTGGIYNEQFF
TRBV25-1 | CASSIRTGVRAFF
TRBV6-4 | CASQPGTSGTDEQFF
TRBV7-6 | CASSLYQGRAGYNEQFF
TRBV18 | CASSPAPGQGSRETQYF
TRBV5-4 | CASSFRLAGITDTQYF
TRBV18 | CASSPDRRYYGYTF
TRBV6-5 | CASSYSESAFYNEQFF
TRBV11-2 | CASSSSGLDSGANVLTF
TRBV30 | CAWSYGTGNYEQYF
TRBV6-5 | CASSSDGQENTEAFF
TRBV7-2 | CASSLSGSSYNEQFF
TRBV19 | CASSSSTGGNTQYF
TRBV10-3 | CAISEGTGPGYTF
TRBV30 | CAFYEAFF
TRBV4-2 | CASSPLSYNEQFF
TRBV27 | CASSLGQRNTEAFF
TRBV4-1 | CASSRGTSGLGSYNEQFF
TRBV5-6 | CASSILEMGRYTF
TRBV7-9 | CASSLGTGLTEAFF
TRBV6-1 | CASTSSSTDTQYF
TRBV6-5 | CASSYSSGGQPQHF
TRBV6-6 | CASSYRGYDQPQHF
TRBV15 | CASGGTDTQYF
TRBV4-2 | CASSQGLLREASYNEQFF
TRBV9 | CASSPGSNGEQFF
TRBV5-4 | CASSPPGAGASETQYF
TRBV6-6 | CASGGGGGAIGEQYF